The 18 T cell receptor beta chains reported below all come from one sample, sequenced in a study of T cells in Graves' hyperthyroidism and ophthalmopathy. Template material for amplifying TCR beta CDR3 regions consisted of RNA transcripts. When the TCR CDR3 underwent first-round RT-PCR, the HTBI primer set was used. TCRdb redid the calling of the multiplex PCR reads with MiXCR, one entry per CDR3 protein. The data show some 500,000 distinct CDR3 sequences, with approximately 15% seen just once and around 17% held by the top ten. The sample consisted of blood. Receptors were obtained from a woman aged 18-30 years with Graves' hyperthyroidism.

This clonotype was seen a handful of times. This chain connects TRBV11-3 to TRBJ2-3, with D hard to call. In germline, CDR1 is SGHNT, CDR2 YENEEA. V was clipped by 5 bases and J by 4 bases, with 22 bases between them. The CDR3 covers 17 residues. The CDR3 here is CASSRSPYHSSADTQYF. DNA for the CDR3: TGTGCCAGCAGCCGCTCACCGTACCACTCCAGCGCAGATACGCAGTATTTT. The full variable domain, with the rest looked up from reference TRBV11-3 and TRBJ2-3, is EAGVVQSPRYKIIEKKQPVAFWCNPISGHNTLYWYLQNLGQGPELLIRYENEEAVDDSQLPKDRFSAERLKGVDSTLKIQPAELGDSAVYLCASSRSPYHSSADTQYFGPGTRLTVL.

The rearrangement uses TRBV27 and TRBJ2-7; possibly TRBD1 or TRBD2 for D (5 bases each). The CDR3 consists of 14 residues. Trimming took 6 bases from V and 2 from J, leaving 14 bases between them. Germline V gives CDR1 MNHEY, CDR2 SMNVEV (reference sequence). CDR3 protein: CASSTRDRAYEQYF. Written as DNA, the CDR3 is TGTGCCAGCAGCACACGGGACCGAGCCTACGAGCAGTACTTC.

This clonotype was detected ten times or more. The CDR3 protein is CASSLDYFSYEQYF. CDR3 DNA sequence: TGTGCCAGCAGTCTAGACTATTTCTCCTACGAGCAGTACTTC. This chain uses TRBV6-1 with TRBJ2-7, with D possibly being TRBD2 (5 bases). Germline-derived CDR1 and CDR2 are MNHNS and SASEGT. The CDR3 is made up of 14 amino acids. Trimming took off 5 bases at V and 0 bases at J, with 11 bases between the two ends.

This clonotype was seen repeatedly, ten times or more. In DNA form, the CDR3 reads TGTGCCAGCAGTTTAAACCCCTTCCCCTACGAGCAGTACGTC. Its protein is CASSLNPFPYEQYV. The J gene is TRBJ2-7, the V gene TRBV12-3 or TRBV12-4, with unresolved D. V was cut by 2 bases and J by 2 bases, with 10 bases left in between. The CDR3 covers 14 residues.

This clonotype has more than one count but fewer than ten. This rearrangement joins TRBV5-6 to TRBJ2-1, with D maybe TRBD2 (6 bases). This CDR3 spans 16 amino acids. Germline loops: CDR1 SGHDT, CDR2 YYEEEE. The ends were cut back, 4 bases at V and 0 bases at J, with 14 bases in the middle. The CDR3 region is CASSRGLMTSYNEQFF. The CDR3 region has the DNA TGTGCCAGCAGCCGGGGACTCATGACCTCCTACAATGAGCAGTTCTTC.

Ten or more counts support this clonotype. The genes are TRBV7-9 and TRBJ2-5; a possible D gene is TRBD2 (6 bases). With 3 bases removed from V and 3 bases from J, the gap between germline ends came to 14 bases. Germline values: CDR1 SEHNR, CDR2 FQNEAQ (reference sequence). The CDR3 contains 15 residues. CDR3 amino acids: CASSLGLARKETQYF. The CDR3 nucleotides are TGTGCCAGCAGCTTGGGCCTAGCGCGCAAAGAGACCCAGTACTTC.

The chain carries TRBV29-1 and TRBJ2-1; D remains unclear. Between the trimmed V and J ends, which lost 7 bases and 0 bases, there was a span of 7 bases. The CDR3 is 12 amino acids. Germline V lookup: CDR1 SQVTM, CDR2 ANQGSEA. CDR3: CSGGSSYNEQFF. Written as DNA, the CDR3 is TGCAGCGGCGGTAGCTCCTACAATGAGCAGTTCTTC.

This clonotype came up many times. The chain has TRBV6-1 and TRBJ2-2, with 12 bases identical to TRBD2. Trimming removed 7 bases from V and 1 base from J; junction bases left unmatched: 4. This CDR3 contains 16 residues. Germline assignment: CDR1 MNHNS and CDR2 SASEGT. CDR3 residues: CASIPLAGGNTGELFF. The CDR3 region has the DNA TGTGCCAGCATCCCACTAGCGGGAGGGAACACCGGGGAGCTGTTTTTT.

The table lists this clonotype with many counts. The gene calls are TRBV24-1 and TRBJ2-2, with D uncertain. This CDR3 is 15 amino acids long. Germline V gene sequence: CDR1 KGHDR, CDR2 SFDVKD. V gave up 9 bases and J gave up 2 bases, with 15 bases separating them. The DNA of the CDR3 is TGTGCCACCGGTAGGGTCGGTGGTAACACCGGGGAGCTGTTTTTT. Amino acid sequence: CATGRVGGNTGELFF.

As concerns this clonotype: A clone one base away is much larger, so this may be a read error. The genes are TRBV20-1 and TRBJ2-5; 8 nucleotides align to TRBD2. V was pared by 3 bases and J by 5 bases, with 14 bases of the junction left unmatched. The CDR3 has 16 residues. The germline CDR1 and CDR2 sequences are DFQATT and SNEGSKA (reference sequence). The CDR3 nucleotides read TGCAGTGCTAGCGGGACTAGGGGGATTGAGGGGGAGACCCAGTACTTC. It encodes CSASGTRGIEGETQYF.

In nucleotides, the CDR3 is TGTGCCTGGAGTCACGGGGGAGACGGTGCGGACATTCAGTACTTC. Protein sequence: CAWSHGGDGADIQYF. The chain recombines TRBV30 with TRBJ2-4; tentatively, D is TRBD2 (6 bases). The CDR3 spans 15 residues. Germline CDR1 reads GTSNPN; CDR2 reads SVGIG (reference sequence). V was pared by 2 bases and J by 8 bases, with 19 bases between.

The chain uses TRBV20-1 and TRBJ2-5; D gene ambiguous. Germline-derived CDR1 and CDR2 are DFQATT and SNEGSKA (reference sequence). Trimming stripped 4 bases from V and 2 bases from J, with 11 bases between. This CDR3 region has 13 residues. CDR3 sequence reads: CSATDGDQETQYF. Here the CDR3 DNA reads TGCAGTGCTACCGACGGAGATCAAGAGACCCAGTACTTC.

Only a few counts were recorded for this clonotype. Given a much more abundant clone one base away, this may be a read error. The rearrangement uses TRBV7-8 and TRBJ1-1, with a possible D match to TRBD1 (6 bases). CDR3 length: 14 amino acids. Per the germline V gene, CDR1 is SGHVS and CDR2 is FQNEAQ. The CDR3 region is CTSTFSRGWTEAFF. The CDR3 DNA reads TGTACCAGCACCTTTAGCAGGGGATGGACTGAAGCTTTCTTT.

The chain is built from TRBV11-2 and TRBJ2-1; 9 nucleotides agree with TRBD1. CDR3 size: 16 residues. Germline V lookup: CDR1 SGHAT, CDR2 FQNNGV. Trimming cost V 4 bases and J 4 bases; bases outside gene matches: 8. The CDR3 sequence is CASSSQGASDYNEQFF. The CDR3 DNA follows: TGTGCCAGCAGCTCACAGGGGGCTAGCGATTACAATGAGCAGTTCTTC. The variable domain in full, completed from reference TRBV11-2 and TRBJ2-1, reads EAGVAQSPRYKIIEKRQSVAFWCNPISGHATLYWYQQILGQGPKLLIQFQNNGVVDDSQLPKDRFSAERLKGVDSTLKIQPAKLEDSAVYLCASSSQGASDYNEQFFGPGTRLTVL.

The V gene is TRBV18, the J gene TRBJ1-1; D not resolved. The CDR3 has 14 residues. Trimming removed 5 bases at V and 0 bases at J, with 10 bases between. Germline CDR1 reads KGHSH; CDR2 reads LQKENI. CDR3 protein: CASSKEQLNTEAFF. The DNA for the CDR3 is TGTGCCAGCTCAAAGGAACAGCTGAACACTGAAGCTTTCTTT.

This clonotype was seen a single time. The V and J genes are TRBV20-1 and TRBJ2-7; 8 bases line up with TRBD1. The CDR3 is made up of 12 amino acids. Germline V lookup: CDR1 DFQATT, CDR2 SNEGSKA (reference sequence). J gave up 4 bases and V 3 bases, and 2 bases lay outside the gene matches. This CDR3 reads CSASRTGYEQYF. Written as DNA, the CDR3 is TGCAGTGCTAGTCGGACAGGGTACGAGCAGTACTTC.

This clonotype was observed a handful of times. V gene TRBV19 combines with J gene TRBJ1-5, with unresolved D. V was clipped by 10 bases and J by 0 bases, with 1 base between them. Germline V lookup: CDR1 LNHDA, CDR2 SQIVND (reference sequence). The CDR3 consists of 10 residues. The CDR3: CANSNQPQHF. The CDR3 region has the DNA TGTGCCAATAGCAATCAGCCCCAGCATTTT.

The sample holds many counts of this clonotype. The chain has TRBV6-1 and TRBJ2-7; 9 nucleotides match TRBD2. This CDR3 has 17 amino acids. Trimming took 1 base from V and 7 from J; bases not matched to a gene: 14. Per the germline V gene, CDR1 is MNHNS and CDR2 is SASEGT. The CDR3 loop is CASSEVGGGLAVSEQYV. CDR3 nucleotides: TGTGCCAGCAGTGAAGTAGGAGGGGGACTAGCCGTTAGTGAGCAGTACGTC.